The rows below give T cell receptor beta chains drawn from one sample of a study of blood T cell repertoires in COVID-19. Sequencing used immunoSEQ multiplex PCR; TCRdb keeps in-frame clones, though not all of them. The sample records tens of thousands of clones, more than 75% being singletons. Sequenced material: peripheral blood. These receptors were collected from a human donor in a cohort sampled during active COVID-19. The CDR3 runs from the conserved cysteine through the conserved F or W. A D gene is named only where the DNA matches it firmly. Only some rows state a clone size, as once, few, many or a class for expanded clones.

d_gene,len,j_gene,v_gene,abundance,CDR3nt,CDR3aa
.,16,TRBJ1-2,TRBV19,.,TGTGCCAGTACTACCCTACAGGGTACGTCCTACTATGGCTACACCTTC,CASTTLQGTSYYGYTF
.,14,TRBJ1-2,TRBV25-1,medium-sized,TGTGCCAGCAGTCCGGACAGTGGGGGCTATGGCTACACCTTC,CASSPDSGGYGYTF
TRBD1,14,TRBJ2-7,TRBV7-2,.,TGTGCCAGCAGCCGGCGTACAGGGGAAAGCGAGCAGTACTTC,CASSRRTGESEQYF
TRBD1,16,TRBJ2-3,TRBV3-1/TRBV3-2,few,TGTGCCAGCAGCCAACGGACAGGGGGTTGGACAGATACGCAGTATTTT,CASSQRTGGWTDTQYF
TRBD1,15,TRBJ2-3,TRBV2,.,TGTGCCAGCAGTGAAGGGGACAGGGCCTCAGATACGCAGTATTTT,CASSEGDRASDTQYF
TRBD2,15,TRBJ2-3,TRBV2,.,TGTGCCAGCAGGTCTAGCGGGGGGCGGGGAGATACGCAGTATTTT,CASRSSGGRGDTQYF
.,13,TRBJ1-1,TRBV6-5,once,TGTGCCAGCAGTTACTTCAAAGGGGCTGAAGCTTTCTTT,CASSYFKGAEAFF
TRBD1,14,TRBJ2-7,TRBV9,.,TGTGCCAGCAGCGTTGGACAGGGAAATTACGAGCAGTACTTC,CASSVGQGNYEQYF
.,13,TRBJ1-3,TRBV19,.,TGTGCCACTGACGGGGACTCTGGAAACACCATATATTTT,CATDGDSGNTIYF
.,15,TRBJ2-7,TRBV19,.,TGTGCCAGTAGTATAAAACGTCCAGGGAACTACGAGCAGTACTTC,CASSIKRPGNYEQYF
.,14,TRBJ1-2,TRBV30,.,TGTGCCTGGAGTGATACGGGTGGTCCCTATGGCTACACCTTC,CAWSDTGGPYGYTF
.,11,TRBJ1-1,TRBV21-1,.,TGTGCCAGCAGGCTACAGAGACGAGCTTTCTTT,CASRLQRRAFF
.,15,TRBJ2-1,TRBV6-4,.,TGTGCCAGCAGCGCCGGGGTTACCTCCTACAATGAGCAGTTCTTC,CASSAGVTSYNEQFF
.,13,TRBJ1-1,TRBV24-1,medium-sized,TGTGCCACCAGGACAGGAGAAAACACTGAAGCTTTCTTT,CATRTGENTEAFF
TRBD1,14,TRBJ1-1,TRBV2,few,TGTGCCAGCAGTGTGCAGGGGGCGAACACTGAAGCTTTCTTT,CASSVQGANTEAFF
TRBD1,14,TRBJ1-6,TRBV29-1,.,TGCAGCGTTATCCGGGACAGGCAGAATTCACCCCTCCACTTT,CSVIRDRQNSPLHF
TRBD2,17,TRBJ2-3,TRBV5-4,.,TGTGCCAGCAGCTTGGGAATGAGCGGGGGTAGCACAGATACGCAGTATTTT,CASSLGMSGGSTDTQYF
TRBD1,19,TRBJ2-5,TRBV14,few,TGTGCCAGCAGCCAAGGATTCGGGACAGGCGTTAGGGCTGGGGAGACCCAGTACTTC,CASSQGFGTGVRAGETQYF
.,15,TRBJ1-2,TRBV10-3,once,TGTGCCATCAGTGAGTCGGCGGGCCGCATAGGGGGCTACACCTTC,CAISESAGRIGGYTF
TRBD2,18,TRBJ2-7,TRBV4-3,.,TGCGCCAGCAGCCAAGTCCGGAACCCTAGCGGGGGGACCTACGAGCAGTACTTC,CASSQVRNPSGGTYEQYF
TRBD2,16,TRBJ2-1,TRBV4-1,.,TGCGCCAGCAGCCAAGGGGTACTAGCGGGGGGTAGGGAGCAGTTCTTC,CASSQGVLAGGREQFF
.,14,TRBJ2-7,TRBV12-5,.,TGTGCTAGTGGTTACCCCAACAGGGACTACGAGCAGTACTTC,CASGYPNRDYEQYF
TRBD2,13,TRBJ2-1,TRBV6-4,.,TGTGCCAGCAGTGAACTAGCGGGAACTGAGCAGTTCTTC,CASSELAGTEQFF
TRBD2,17,TRBJ2-7,TRBV11-2,.,TGTGCCAGCAGCCTAAGGACTAGCGGGAGTATCTTCCACGAGCAGTACTTC,CASSLRTSGSIFHEQYF
.,13,TRBJ2-7,TRBV27,.,TGTGCCAGCAGTCGGGGGTTAGCTCAAGAGCAGTACTTC,CASSRGLAQEQYF
.,15,TRBJ2-3,TRBV3-1/TRBV3-2,.,TGTGCCAGCAGCGCAACCGGGTTACTCGCAGATACGCAGTATTTT,CASSATGLLADTQYF
TRBD2,16,TRBJ2-2,TRBV28,.,TGTGCCAGCAGTTTGGCTAGCGGGAGGATTACCGGGGAGCTGTTTTTT,CASSLASGRITGELFF
TRBD1,17,TRBJ1-6,TRBV27,.,TGTGCCAGCAGTTCCGACCCGAGGACAGGGCATAATTCACCCCTCCACTTT,CASSSDPRTGHNSPLHF
.,16,TRBJ1-1,TRBV2,.,TGTGCCAGCAGTGGTAGGTCTGAGGTTTCGAACACTGAAGCTTTCTTT,CASSGRSEVSNTEAFF
.,13,TRBJ2-7,TRBV3-1/TRBV3-2,.,TGTGCCAGCAGCGACTTACGACAGAGCGAGCAGTACTTC,CASSDLRQSEQYF
TRBD1,15,TRBJ2-5,TRBV29-1,.,TGCAGCGTTGAAGAAGGGCGACAGGGGTGGGAGACCCAGTACTTC,CSVEEGRQGWETQYF
.,13,TRBJ2-7,TRBV11-3,few,TGTGCCAGCAGCCGGGATCGTCTATCCGAGCAGTACTTC,CASSRDRLSEQYF
TRBD2,15,TRBJ2-2,TRBV27,.,TGTGCCAGCAGTTTAGTATTCGGGGGGACCGGGGAGCTGTTTTTT,CASSLVFGGTGELFF
TRBD1,22,TRBJ1-2,TRBV7-3,.,TGTGCCAGCAGCCCGTTCGTGGGGACAGGGGACCGAGGAGACAAGGCTGCCACTGGCTACACCTTC,CASSPFVGTGDRGDKAATGYTF
.,12,TRBJ2-5,TRBV27,.,TGTGCCAGCAGTTCAAGGGAGGAGACCCAGTACTTC,CASSSREETQYF
TRBD2,20,TRBJ2-7,TRBV30,.,TGTGCCTGGAGCCCACCGATCAGGTTTCGACCTAGCGGCTTGAAGAGGGGGCAGTACTTC,CAWSPPIRFRPSGLKRGQYF
TRBD2,15,TRBJ2-2,TRBV11-2,.,TGTGCCAGCTGTCTGCGGGGGGGGAACACCGGGGAGCTGTTTTTT,CASCLRGGNTGELFF
TRBD1,14,TRBJ2-3,TRBV5-1,.,TGCGCCACTGGAACAGGGGGTAGCACAGATACGCAGTATTTT,CATGTGGSTDTQYF
TRBD1,15,TRBJ1-1,TRBV9,.,TGTGCCAGCAGCGTACCTACAGGGGAGAACACTGAAGCTTTCTTT,CASSVPTGENTEAFF
TRBD2,16,TRBJ2-1,TRBV7-6,.,TGTGCCAGCAGCCGGATTACTAGCGGGAGCGCCTCTGAGCAGTTCTTC,CASSRITSGSASEQFF
.,14,TRBJ2-7,TRBV29-1,once,TGCAGCGTTGAGAAAACAGGGTCCCACCCTGGGCAGTACTTC,CSVEKTGSHPGQYF
TRBD1,16,TRBJ2-7,TRBV6-5,once,TGTGCCAGCAGTTTCCGGACAGGGGGCTTCCTATACGAGCAGTACTTC,CASSFRTGGFLYEQYF
TRBD1,18,TRBJ1-6,TRBV18,.,TGTGCCAGCTCACCCATCGGGACAGTAAGCTCCTATAATTCACCCCTCCACTTT,CASSPIGTVSSYNSPLHF